This passage covers 22 T cell receptor beta chains from one sample sequenced in a study of blood T cell repertoires in COVID-19. Clones were read by immunoSEQ multiplex PCR, and TCRdb kept only the in-frame ones, dropping some. The repertoire includes over 30,000 clones, 88% of them detected once, and roughly an eighth sits in the top ten. The sequencing input was peripheral blood. Source of these receptors: a human donor with active COVID-19. The donor label of this sample is uncertain.

The chain has TRBV5-1 and TRBJ2-3, with 13 bases identical to TRBD2. CDR1 SGHRS and CDR2 YFSETQ come from the germline V gene. This CDR3 is 20 amino acids long. V lost 4 bases to trimming and J lost 0 bases; unmatched junction nucleotides: 14. This chain's CDR3 is CASSPFGVRTSGGSTDTQYF. CDR3 in DNA: TGCGCCAGCAGCCCCTTTGGTGTGCGGACTAGCGGGGGAAGCACAGATACGCAGTATTTT.

V gene TRBV7-2 combines with J gene TRBJ2-7; D is undetermined. CDR3 length equals 13 residues. V was pared by 0 bases and J by 6 bases, with 9 bases between. The germline CDR1 and CDR2 sequences are SGHTA and FQGNSA. The CDR3 loop is CASSLAFLSEQYF. CDR3 nucleotide sequence: TGTGCCAGCAGCTTAGCGTTTCTCTCCGAGCAGTACTTC.

J is TRBJ2-3 and V is TRBV29-1, with no clear D. The V gene lost 3 bases and the J gene lost 10 bases, with 11 bases spanning the gap. There are 11 residues in the CDR3. Germline values: CDR1 SQVTM, CDR2 ANQGSEA. The CDR3 DNA follows: TGCAGCGTTGATTCTTTGCGGTCGCAGTATTTT. It specifies CSVDSLRSQYF.

This CDR3 reads CAISANEKLFF. CDR3 nucleotides: TGTGCCATCAGCGCTAATGAAAAACTGTTTTTT. The chain joins TRBV10-3 to TRBJ1-4; D not resolved. V lost 6 bases and J 3 bases, leaving 2 bases between the germline ends. The germline V gene encodes CDR1 ENHRY and CDR2 SYGVKD. The CDR3 covers 11 residues.

This clone has a single count. The genes are TRBV7-2 and TRBJ2-7; tentatively, D is TRBD2 (5 bases). The CDR3 contains 15 residues. Between the trimmed V and J ends, which lost 8 bases and 0 bases, there was a span of 17 bases. Germline V gives CDR1 SGHTA, CDR2 FQGNSA. The CDR3 region is CASQSTRGDSYEQYF. The CDR3 DNA sequence: TGTGCCAGCCAATCGACTCGGGGAGACTCCTACGAGCAGTACTTC.

The J gene is TRBJ1-2, the V gene TRBV24-1; no definite D call. Germline CDR1 and CDR2: KGHDR and SFDVKD. V was clipped by 4 bases and J by 4 bases, with 12 bases between them. The CDR3 is made up of 14 amino acids. CDR3 protein: CATSDPPQFYGYTF. Here the CDR3 DNA reads TGTGCCACCAGTGACCCGCCCCAGTTCTATGGCTACACCTTC.

V usage is TRBV7-9 and J usage is TRBJ1-5; 7 nucleotides agree with TRBD1. Trimming removed 1 base from V and 6 bases from J; junction bases left unmatched: 3. The CDR3 is 14 residues long. The V gene's germline CDR1 is SEHNR and CDR2 FQNEAQ (reference sequence). CDR3 sequence (DNA): TGTGCCAGCAGCTTAGAAGGGGGCAGTCAGCCCCAGCATTTT. Translating it yields CASSLEGGSQPQHF.

The CDR3 DNA reads TGTGCCAGCAGTAAGGGGCGATCAAATGAAAAACTGTTTTTT. It yields the protein CASSKGRSNEKLFF. The chain uses TRBV6-6 and TRBJ1-4; TRBD1 might be the D (5 bases). The V gene's germline CDR1 is MNHNY and CDR2 SVGAGI (reference sequence). This CDR3 comprises 14 residues. The V and J ends lost 5 bases and 5 bases respectively, with 12 bases between them.

The V gene is TRBV18, the J gene TRBJ1-1; 10 bases match TRBD1. J lost 4 bases, V lost 2 bases, and 1 base had no gene match. The CDR3 extends over 14 amino acids. The germline V gene has CDR1 KGHSH and CDR2 LQKENI. DNA for the CDR3: TGTGCCAGCTCACCAAGACAGGGGGCCACTGAAGCTTTCTTT. As protein: CASSPRQGATEAFF.

The J gene is TRBJ2-3, the V gene TRBV5-4; 7 bases are shared with TRBD2. After removal of 5 bases from V and 2 bases from J, the junction contained 5 bases not matched to a gene. Germline V lookup: CDR1 SGHNT, CDR2 YYREEE (reference sequence). This CDR3 spans 14 amino acids. CDR3 in DNA: TGTGCCAGCAGTCCGGGACTATCCACAGATACGCAGTATTTT. Protein product: CASSPGLSTDTQYF.

This clone was counted a single time. J is TRBJ2-7 and V is TRBV19; 10 bases agree with TRBD2. V lost 4 bases to trimming and J lost 1 base; unmatched junction nucleotides: 4. Germline CDR1 reads LNHDA; CDR2 reads SQIVND (reference sequence). The CDR3 covers 15 residues. CDR3 in amino acids: CASSNEAGGSYEQYF. As DNA, the CDR3 is TGTGCCAGTAGTAATGAAGCGGGGGGGTCCTACGAGCAGTACTTC.

The rearrangement joins TRBV15 to TRBJ2-2; 9 nucleotides align to TRBD2. The CDR3 extends over 17 amino acids. The junction had 8 bases not matched to a gene; V was cut back by 0 bases and J by 6 bases. Germline lookup yields CDR1 LNHNV and CDR2 YYDKDF (reference sequence). The CDR3 DNA is TGTGCCACCAGCAGAGATAGGGCTAGCGGGGCTCCCGGGGAGCTGTTTTTT. Its translation: CATSRDRASGAPGELFF.

The V and J genes are TRBV19 and TRBJ2-7, with a tentative D call TRBD1 (6 bases). CDR3 length: 14 amino acids. Germline values: CDR1 LNHDA, CDR2 SQIVND (reference sequence). The V end lost 4 bases, the J end lost 7 bases, and 17 bases lay between the germline ends. For the CDR3, the DNA is TGTGCCAGTAGTAGGGCAGCCCAGGGGCGAGAGCAGTACTTC. Translation gives CASSRAAQGREQYF.

The J gene is TRBJ1-4, the V gene TRBV3-1 (or the pseudogene TRBV3-2); 7 positions match TRBD1. CDR1 is LGHDT and CDR2 is YNNKEL in the germline V gene (reference sequence). The CDR3 consists of 16 residues. V was clipped by 2 bases and J by 3 bases; unmatched bases: 6. The CDR3 region is CASSQHWDSPNEKLFF. In DNA, the CDR3 is TGTGCCAGCAGCCAACATTGGGACAGTCCTAATGAAAAACTGTTTTTT.

The sample holds one count of this clone. The gene calls are TRBV5-1 and TRBJ2-4; 7 nucleotides align to TRBD1. The CDR3 length is 16 residues. V lost 4 bases to trimming and J lost 7 bases; unmatched junction nucleotides: 14. Germline CDR1 SGHRS, CDR2 YFSETQ. This chain's CDR3 is CASSPIERQGLNIQYF. The DNA for the CDR3 is TGCGCCAGCAGCCCTATAGAGAGACAGGGCTTGAACATTCAGTACTTC. The variable domain in full, completed from reference TRBV5-1 and TRBJ2-4, reads KAGVTQTPRYLIKTRGQQVTLSCSPISGHRSVSWYQQTPGQGLQFLFEYFSETQRNKGNFPGRFSGRQFSNSRSEMNVSTLELGDSALYLCASSPIERQGLNIQYFGAGTRLSVL.

This chain links TRBV18 with TRBJ2-5; TRBD1 is a possible D gene (5 bases). The CDR3 has 15 amino acids. In germline, CDR1 is KGHSH, CDR2 LQKENI. V was trimmed by 1 base and J by 5 bases, leaving 14 bases between them. The CDR3 loop reads CASSPLEGARETQYF. The CDR3 nucleotides read TGTGCCAGCTCACCACTAGAAGGGGCTCGTGAGACCCAGTACTTC. The full variable domain, rest sourced from reference TRBV18 and TRBJ2-5, is NAGVMQNPRHLVRRRGQEARLRCSPMKGHSHVYWYRQLPEEGLKFMVYLQKENIIDESGMPKERFSAEFPKEGPSILRIQQVVRGDSAAYFCASSPLEGARETQYFGPGTRLLVL.

The chain joins TRBV29-1 to TRBJ1-2; 10 bases line up with TRBD1. This CDR3 is 14 amino acids long. The junction had 7 bases not matched to a gene; V was cut back by 5 bases and J by 4 bases. Germline lookup yields CDR1 SQVTM and CDR2 ANQGSEA. CDR3 protein: CSVQTGTGVYGYTF. The CDR3 coding sequence is TGCAGCGTTCAGACCGGGACAGGGGTCTATGGCTACACCTTC.

This clone was observed once. The J gene is TRBJ2-7, the V gene TRBV10-3; D unclear. The CDR3 has 15 amino acids. The V gene's germline CDR1 is ENHRY and CDR2 SYGVKD. V was clipped by 0 bases and J by 3 bases, with 12 bases between them. The CDR3 reads CAISESRGSRYEQYF. CDR3 bases: TGTGCCATCAGTGAGTCTAGAGGTTCCCGCTACGAGCAGTACTTC.

The chain recombines TRBV6-6 with TRBJ1-4; 7 bases are a match to TRBD1. Germline lookup yields CDR1 MNHNY and CDR2 SVGAGI (reference sequence). With 7 bases clipped from V and 5 bases from J, the junction kept 7 bases outside the gene matches. The length of the CDR3 is 14 residues. The CDR3 here is CASTLTGSNEKLFF. The CDR3 region has the DNA TGTGCCAGCACCCTGACAGGGTCGAATGAAAAACTGTTTTTT.

In its sample, this clone was seen once. This chain connects TRBV3-1 (or the pseudogene TRBV3-2) to TRBJ2-2, with TRBD2 matching 11 bases. Germline CDR1 is LGHDT and CDR2 is YNNKEL (reference sequence). Trimming cost V 6 bases and J 2 bases; bases outside gene matches: 5. The CDR3 sequence is 16 residues long. This chain's CDR3 is CASRLGLAVNTGELFF. The CDR3 DNA reads TGTGCCAGCAGGCTGGGACTAGCGGTTAACACCGGGGAGCTGTTTTTT.

J is TRBJ1-1 and V is TRBV5-1, with 7 bases lining up with TRBD1. Germline lookup yields CDR1 SGHRS and CDR2 YFSETQ. Trimming removed 4 bases from V and 0 bases from J; junction bases left unmatched: 6. This CDR3 is 15 amino acids long. As DNA, the CDR3 is TGCGCCAGCAGCGACACAGGGGCGATGAACACTGAAGCTTTCTTT. Protein: CASSDTGAMNTEAFF.

The chain uses TRBV5-1 and TRBJ2-5; 9 bases are a match to TRBD1. Germline assignment: CDR1 SGHRS and CDR2 YFSETQ. V was pared by 4 bases and J by 7 bases, with 5 bases of the junction left unmatched. This CDR3 is 13 amino acids long. In DNA, the CDR3 is TGCGCCAGCAGCCCGGGACAGGGAGGGACCCAGTACTTC. This encodes CASSPGQGGTQYF.